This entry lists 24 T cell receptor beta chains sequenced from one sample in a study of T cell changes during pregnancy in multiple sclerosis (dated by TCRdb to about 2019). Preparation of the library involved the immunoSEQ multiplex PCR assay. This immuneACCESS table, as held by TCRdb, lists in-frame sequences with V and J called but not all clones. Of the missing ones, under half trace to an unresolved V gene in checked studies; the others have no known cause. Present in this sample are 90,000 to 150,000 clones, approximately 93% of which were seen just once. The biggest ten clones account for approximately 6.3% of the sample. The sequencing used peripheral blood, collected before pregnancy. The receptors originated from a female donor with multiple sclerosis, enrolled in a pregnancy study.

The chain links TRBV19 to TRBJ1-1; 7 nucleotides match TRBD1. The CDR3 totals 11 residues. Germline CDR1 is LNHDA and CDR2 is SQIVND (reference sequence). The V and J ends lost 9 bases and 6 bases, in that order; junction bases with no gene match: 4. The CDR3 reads CASADRAEAFF. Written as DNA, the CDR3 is TGTGCCAGCGCTGACAGGGCTGAAGCTTTCTTT.

The CDR3 coding sequence is TGTGCCAGCAGCCGCCCGACAGGAAAACTGTTTTTT. This codes for CASSRPTGKLFF. V gene TRBV7-2 combines with J gene TRBJ1-4, with D perhaps TRBD1 (6 bases). The CDR3 consists of 12 residues. CDR1 and CDR2 from the germline V gene are SGHTA and FQGNSA. Trimming left V 5 bases short and J 10 bases short, with 11 bases between.

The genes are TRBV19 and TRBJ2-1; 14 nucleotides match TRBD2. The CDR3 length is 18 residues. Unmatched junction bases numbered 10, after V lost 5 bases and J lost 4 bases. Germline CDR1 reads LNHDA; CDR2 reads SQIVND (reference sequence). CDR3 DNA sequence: TGTGCCAGTAGTTTGGGACTAGCGGGAGTCTCCCCTTACAATGAGCAGTTCTTC. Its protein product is CASSLGLAGVSPYNEQFF.

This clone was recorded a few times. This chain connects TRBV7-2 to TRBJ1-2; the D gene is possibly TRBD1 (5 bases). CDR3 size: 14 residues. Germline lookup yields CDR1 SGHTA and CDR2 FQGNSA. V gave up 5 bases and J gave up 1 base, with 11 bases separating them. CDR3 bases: TGTGCCAGCAGCGCAGGGATGATTAACTATGGCTACACCTTC. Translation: CASSAGMINYGYTF.

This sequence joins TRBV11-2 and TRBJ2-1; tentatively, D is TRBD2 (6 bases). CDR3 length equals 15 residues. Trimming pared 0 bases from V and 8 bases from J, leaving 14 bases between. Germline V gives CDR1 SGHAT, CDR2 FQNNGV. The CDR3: CASSLDPGSGDEQFF. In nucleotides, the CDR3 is TGTGCCAGCAGCTTAGACCCCGGGAGTGGAGATGAGCAGTTCTTC.

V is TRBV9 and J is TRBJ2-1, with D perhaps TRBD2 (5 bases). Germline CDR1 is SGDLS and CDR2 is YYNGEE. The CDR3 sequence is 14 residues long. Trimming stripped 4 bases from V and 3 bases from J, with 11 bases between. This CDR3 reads CASSSAADYNEQFF. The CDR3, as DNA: TGTGCCAGCAGCTCAGCGGCCGACTACAATGAGCAGTTCTTC.

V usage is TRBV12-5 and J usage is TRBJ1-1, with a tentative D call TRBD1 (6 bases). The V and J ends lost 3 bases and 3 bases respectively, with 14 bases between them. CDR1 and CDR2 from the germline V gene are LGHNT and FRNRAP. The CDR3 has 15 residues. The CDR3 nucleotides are TGTGCTAGTGGTTTCGACAGGAAGACAGACACTGAAGCTTTCTTT. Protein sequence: CASGFDRKTDTEAFF.

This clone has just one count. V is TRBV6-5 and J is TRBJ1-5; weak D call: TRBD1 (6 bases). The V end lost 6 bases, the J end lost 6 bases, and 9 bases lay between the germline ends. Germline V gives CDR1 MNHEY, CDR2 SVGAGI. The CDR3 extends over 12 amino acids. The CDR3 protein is CASSTGFQPQHF. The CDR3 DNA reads TGTGCCAGCAGCACAGGGTTTCAGCCCCAGCATTTT.

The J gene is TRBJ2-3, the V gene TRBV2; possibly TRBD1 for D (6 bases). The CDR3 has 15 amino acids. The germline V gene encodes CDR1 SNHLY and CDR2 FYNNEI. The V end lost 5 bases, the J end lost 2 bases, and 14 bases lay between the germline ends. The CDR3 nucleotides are TGTGCCAGCAGTCGGGACACCGGATACACAGATACGCAGTATTTT. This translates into CASSRDTGYTDTQYF.

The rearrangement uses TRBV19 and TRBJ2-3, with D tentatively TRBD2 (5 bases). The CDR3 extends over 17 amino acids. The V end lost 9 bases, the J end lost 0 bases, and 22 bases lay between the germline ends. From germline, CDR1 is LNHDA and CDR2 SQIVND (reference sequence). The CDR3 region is CASHPRAFGRSTDTQYF. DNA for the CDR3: TGTGCCAGCCATCCGAGGGCCTTTGGGCGTAGCACAGATACGCAGTATTTT. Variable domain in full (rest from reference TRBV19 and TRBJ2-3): DGGITQSPKYLFRKEGQNVTLSCEQNLNHDAMYWYRQDPGQGLRLIYYSQIVNDFQKGDIAEGYSVSREKKESFPLTVTSAQKNPTAFYLCASHPRAFGRSTDTQYFGPGTRLTVL.

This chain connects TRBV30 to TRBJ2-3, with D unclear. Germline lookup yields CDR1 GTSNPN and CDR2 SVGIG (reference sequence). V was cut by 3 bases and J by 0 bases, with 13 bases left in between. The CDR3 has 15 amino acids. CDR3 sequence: CAWSGSLRSTDTQYF. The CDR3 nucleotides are TGTGCCTGGAGCGGTAGCCTCCGGAGCACAGATACGCAGTATTTT.

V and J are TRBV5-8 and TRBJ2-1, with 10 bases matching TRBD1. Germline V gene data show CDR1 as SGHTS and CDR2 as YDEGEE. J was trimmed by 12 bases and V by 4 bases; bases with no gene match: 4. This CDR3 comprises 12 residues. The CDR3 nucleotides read TGTGCCAGCAGCAGGGGACAGGGGCCGCAGTTCTTC. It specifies CASSRGQGPQFF.

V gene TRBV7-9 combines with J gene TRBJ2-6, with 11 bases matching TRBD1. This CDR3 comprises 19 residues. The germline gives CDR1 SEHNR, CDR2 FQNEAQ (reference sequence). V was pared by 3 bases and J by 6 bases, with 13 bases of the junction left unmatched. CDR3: CASSLGQGGLGRAANVLTF. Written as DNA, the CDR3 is TGTGCCAGCAGCTTGGGACAGGGGGGGCTCGGTCGCGCGGCCAACGTCCTGACTTTC.

This chain's CDR3 is CASSVAGQGIWGYTF. The CDR3 nucleotides read TGTGCCAGCAGTGTGGCCGGACAGGGAATTTGGGGCTACACCTTC. The chain uses TRBV2 and TRBJ1-2; 8 bases agree with TRBD1. CDR1 and CDR2 from the germline V gene are SNHLY and FYNNEI. This CDR3 is built from 15 residues. V gave up 4 bases and J gave up 8 bases; unmatched junction bases: 12.

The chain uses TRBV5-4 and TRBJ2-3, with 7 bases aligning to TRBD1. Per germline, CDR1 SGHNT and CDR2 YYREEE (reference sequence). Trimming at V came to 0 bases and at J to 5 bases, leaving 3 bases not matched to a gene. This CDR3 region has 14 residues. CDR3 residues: CASSLDQGVDTQYF. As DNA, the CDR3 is TGTGCCAGCAGCTTGGATCAGGGGGTAGATACGCAGTATTTT.

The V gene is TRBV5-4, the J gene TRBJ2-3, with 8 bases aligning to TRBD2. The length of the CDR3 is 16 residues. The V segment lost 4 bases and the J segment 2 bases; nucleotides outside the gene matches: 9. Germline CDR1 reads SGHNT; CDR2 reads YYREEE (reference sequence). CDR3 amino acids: CASSDVAGRFTDTQYF. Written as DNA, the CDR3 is TGTGCCAGCAGCGACGTAGCGGGAAGGTTCACAGATACGCAGTATTTT.

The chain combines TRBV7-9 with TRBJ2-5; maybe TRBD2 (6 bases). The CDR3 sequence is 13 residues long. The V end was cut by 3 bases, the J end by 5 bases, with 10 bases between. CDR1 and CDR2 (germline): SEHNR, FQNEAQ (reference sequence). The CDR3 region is CASSLEGLETQYF. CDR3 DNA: TGTGCCAGCAGCTTGGAGGGGTTGGAGACCCAGTACTTC.

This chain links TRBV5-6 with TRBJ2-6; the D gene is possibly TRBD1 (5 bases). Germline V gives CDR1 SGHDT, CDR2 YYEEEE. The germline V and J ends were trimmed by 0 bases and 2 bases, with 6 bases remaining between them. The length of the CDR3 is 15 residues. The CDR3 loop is CASSLVRAGANVLTF. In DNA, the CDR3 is TGTGCCAGCAGCTTGGTCAGGGCTGGGGCCAACGTCCTGACTTTC. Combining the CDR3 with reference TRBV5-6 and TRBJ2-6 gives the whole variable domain DAGVTQSPTHLIKTRGQQVTLRCSPKSGHDTVSWYQQALGQGPQFIFQYYEEEERQRGNFPDRFSGHQFPNYSSELNVNALLLGDSALYLCASSLVRAGANVLTFGAGSRLTVL.

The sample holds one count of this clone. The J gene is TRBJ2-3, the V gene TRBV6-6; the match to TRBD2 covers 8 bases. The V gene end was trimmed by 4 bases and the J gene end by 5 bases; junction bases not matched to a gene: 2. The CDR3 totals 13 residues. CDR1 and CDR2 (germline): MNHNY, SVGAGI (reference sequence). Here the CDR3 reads CASSFGGEDTQYF. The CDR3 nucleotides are TGTGCCAGCAGTTTCGGGGGGGAAGATACGCAGTATTTT.

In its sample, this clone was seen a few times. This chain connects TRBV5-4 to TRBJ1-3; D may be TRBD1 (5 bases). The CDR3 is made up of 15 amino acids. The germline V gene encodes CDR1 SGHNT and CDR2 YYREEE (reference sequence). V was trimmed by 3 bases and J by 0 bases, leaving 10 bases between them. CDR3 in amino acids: CASSYDSHSGNTIYF. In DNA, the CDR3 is TGTGCCAGCAGCTATGACAGCCACTCTGGAAACACCATATATTTT.

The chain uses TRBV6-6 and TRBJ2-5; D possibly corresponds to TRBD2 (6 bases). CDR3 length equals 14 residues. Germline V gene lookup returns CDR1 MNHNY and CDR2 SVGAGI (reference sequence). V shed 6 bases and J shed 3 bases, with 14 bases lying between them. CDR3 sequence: CASSSGTLKETQYF. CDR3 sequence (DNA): TGTGCCAGCAGCTCTGGGACTTTAAAAGAGACCCAGTACTTC.

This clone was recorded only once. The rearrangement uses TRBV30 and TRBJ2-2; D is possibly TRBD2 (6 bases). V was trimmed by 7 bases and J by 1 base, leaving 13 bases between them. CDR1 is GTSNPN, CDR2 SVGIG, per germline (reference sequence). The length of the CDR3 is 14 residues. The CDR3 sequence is CAYRRGGNTGELFF. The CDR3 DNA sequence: TGTGCCTATAGAAGGGGAGGGAACACCGGGGAGCTGTTTTTT.

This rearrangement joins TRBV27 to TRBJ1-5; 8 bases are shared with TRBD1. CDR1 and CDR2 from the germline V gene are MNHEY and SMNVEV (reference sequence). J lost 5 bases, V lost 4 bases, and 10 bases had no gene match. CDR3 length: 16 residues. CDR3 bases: TGTGCCAGCAGTTCAAGAACCGGGACAGGCGATCAGCCCCAGCATTTT. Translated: CASSSRTGTGDQPQHF.

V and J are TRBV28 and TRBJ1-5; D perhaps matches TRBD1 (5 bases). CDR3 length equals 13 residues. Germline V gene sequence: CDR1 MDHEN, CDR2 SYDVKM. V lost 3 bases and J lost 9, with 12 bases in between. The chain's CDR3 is CASSFVPGGPQHF. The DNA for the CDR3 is TGTGCCAGCAGTTTTGTTCCCGGGGGGCCCCAGCATTTT.